This is a list of T cell receptor beta chains from one sample in a study of T cells after posttransplantation cyclophosphamide. Assay: immunoSEQ multiplex PCR; the TCRdb copy retains only in-frame clones and omits some. The repertoire holds 50,000 to 60,000 clones, with 85% to 95% as singletons. Source material: PBMCs. The receptors were sampled from a woman in her twenties or thirties in good health and a related stem cell transplant donor. CDR3s include the opening cysteine and the closing phenylalanine or tryptophan. Each record gives: J gene, D gene, V gene, clone size, CDR3 DNA, CDR3 protein. A D gene is named only where the DNA matches it firmly. For some rows the clone size is stated as once, few or many, or as a class when expanded; others skip it.

j_call: TRBJ2-3
d_call: -
v_call: TRBV23-1
clone_size: once
cdr3_nt: TGCGCCAGCAGGTTTAGGGAGCCCACAGATACGCAGTATTTT
cdr3_aa: CASRFREPTDTQYF

j_call: TRBJ2-5
d_call: -
v_call: TRBV6-6
clone_size: -
cdr3_nt: TGTGCCAGCAGTTACTCCGGGTCCCAAGAGACCCAGTACTTC
cdr3_aa: CASSYSGSQETQYF

j_call: TRBJ1-2
d_call: -
v_call: TRBV7-9
clone_size: once
cdr3_nt: TGTGCCAGCAGCCGGGGGGGAGAAAATAACTATGGCTACACCTTC
cdr3_aa: CASSRGGENNYGYTF

j_call: TRBJ1-1
d_call: -
v_call: TRBV7-2
clone_size: -
cdr3_nt: TGTGCCAGCAGCTTAGTTGGAGGGCAAGGCACTGAAGCTTTCTTT
cdr3_aa: CASSLVGGQGTEAFF

j_call: TRBJ2-2
d_call: TRBD2
v_call: TRBV5-4
clone_size: -
cdr3_nt: TGTGCCAGCAGCTTGAAGCGGGGCTATGCCACCGGGGAGCTGTTTTTT
cdr3_aa: CASSLKRGYATGELFF

j_call: TRBJ2-2
d_call: TRBD1
v_call: TRBV4-2
clone_size: -
cdr3_nt: TGTGCCAGCAGCCAAGAAGGACAGGGGTATCCCGGGGAGCTGTTTTTT
cdr3_aa: CASSQEGQGYPGELFF

j_call: TRBJ2-3
d_call: TRBD2
v_call: TRBV4-2
clone_size: -
cdr3_nt: TGTGCCAGCAGCCAAGATCCAACGGCGGGGGGCACAGATACGCAGTATTTT
cdr3_aa: CASSQDPTAGGTDTQYF

j_call: TRBJ1-4
d_call: -
v_call: TRBV10-2
clone_size: -
cdr3_nt: TGCGCCAGCAGTGAAGCCGGGTTGACTGAAAAACTGTTTTTT
cdr3_aa: CASSEAGLTEKLFF

j_call: TRBJ2-2
d_call: -
v_call: TRBV28
clone_size: -
cdr3_nt: TGTGCCAGCAGTTTAACACAGGGTACCACCGGGGAGCTGTTTTTT
cdr3_aa: CASSLTQGTTGELFF

j_call: TRBJ1-3
d_call: TRBD1
v_call: TRBV5-5
clone_size: -
cdr3_nt: TGTGCCAGCAGCTTGCAGGGGGCCGAAAACACCATATATTTT
cdr3_aa: CASSLQGAENTIYF

j_call: TRBJ2-5
d_call: -
v_call: TRBV6-9
clone_size: -
cdr3_nt: TGTGCCAGCAGTTATTCCGGGGAGACCCAGTACTTC
cdr3_aa: CASSYSGETQYF

j_call: TRBJ2-3
d_call: -
v_call: TRBV10-3
clone_size: -
cdr3_nt: TGTGCCATCAGTGAGTCTCGGAGCACAGATACGCAGTATTTT
cdr3_aa: CAISESRSTDTQYF

j_call: TRBJ1-5
d_call: -
v_call: TRBV4-3
clone_size: -
cdr3_nt: TGCGCCAGCAGCATGGGGCATAATCAGCCCCAGCATTTT
cdr3_aa: CASSMGHNQPQHF

j_call: TRBJ1-1
d_call: -
v_call: TRBV18
clone_size: -
cdr3_nt: TGTGCCAGCTCACCACCCCCGGACTCAATCGTGGCTTTCTTT
cdr3_aa: CASSPPPDSIVAFF

j_call: TRBJ2-7
d_call: -
v_call: TRBV6-5
clone_size: -
cdr3_nt: TGTGCCAGCAGTCGGGGGGCCCCCTACGAGCAGTACTTC
cdr3_aa: CASSRGAPYEQYF

j_call: TRBJ2-2
d_call: -
v_call: TRBV4-1
clone_size: -
cdr3_nt: TGCGCCAGCAGCCAAGATGCGGTTCCCACCGGGGAGCTGTTTTTT
cdr3_aa: CASSQDAVPTGELFF

j_call: TRBJ2-7
d_call: -
v_call: TRBV14
clone_size: -
cdr3_nt: TGTGCCAGCAGCTTCACGGGGGTGCAGTACTTC
cdr3_aa: CASSFTGVQYF

j_call: TRBJ1-6
d_call: -
v_call: TRBV10-2
clone_size: once
cdr3_nt: TGCGCCAGCAGTGAGTCCGTTAGTAATAATTCACCCCTCCACTTT
cdr3_aa: CASSESVSNNSPLHF

j_call: TRBJ2-2
d_call: TRBD2
v_call: TRBV29-1
clone_size: -
cdr3_nt: TGCAGCGTAGGGACTAGCGGGGGGGCCGTCGGGGAGCTGTTTTTT
cdr3_aa: CSVGTSGGAVGELFF

j_call: TRBJ2-7
d_call: -
v_call: TRBV21-1
clone_size: medium-sized
cdr3_nt: TGTGCCAGCAGCGGGGGGGACAGGCGTGCTGTGGTCTACGAGCAGTACTTC
cdr3_aa: CASSGGDRRAVVYEQYF

j_call: TRBJ1-4
d_call: -
v_call: TRBV2
clone_size: once
cdr3_nt: TGTGCCAGCAGGAAGGGCGGGGGGATAGGTGAAAAACTGTTTTTT
cdr3_aa: CASRKGGGIGEKLFF

j_call: TRBJ1-6
d_call: -
v_call: TRBV4-3
clone_size: once
cdr3_nt: TGCGCCAGCAGCCAAGGACTTTCCTTCTATAATTCACCCCTCCACTTT
cdr3_aa: CASSQGLSFYNSPLHF

j_call: TRBJ2-5
d_call: TRBD1
v_call: TRBV10-1
clone_size: -
cdr3_nt: TGCGCCAGCAGCGGACAGGTTAAAGAGACCCAGTACTTC
cdr3_aa: CASSGQVKETQYF

j_call: TRBJ2-4
d_call: -
v_call: TRBV28
clone_size: -
cdr3_nt: TGTGCCAGCAGTATCCCCACGGGGGCCAAAAACATTCAGTACTTC
cdr3_aa: CASSIPTGAKNIQYF

j_call: TRBJ1-2
d_call: TRBD1
v_call: TRBV4-1
clone_size: -
cdr3_nt: TGCGCCAGCAGCCAACCCGACAGGGGGCGCGGTTTTGGCTACACCTTC
cdr3_aa: CASSQPDRGRGFGYTF

j_call: TRBJ1-2
d_call: -
v_call: TRBV28
clone_size: -
cdr3_nt: TGTGCCAGCAGTTTTACCGGGACTAGCTACACCTTC
cdr3_aa: CASSFTGTSYTF

j_call: TRBJ1-1
d_call: -
v_call: TRBV7-2
clone_size: -
cdr3_nt: TGTGCCAGCAGCCCTCTTTACGGGGGAGTGTCTGAAGCTTTCTTT
cdr3_aa: CASSPLYGGVSEAFF

j_call: TRBJ1-2
d_call: -
v_call: TRBV6-5
clone_size: -
cdr3_nt: TGTGCCAGCAGACTTCAGGGGCACTATGGCTACACCTTC
cdr3_aa: CASRLQGHYGYTF

j_call: TRBJ2-3
d_call: TRBD1
v_call: TRBV15
clone_size: -
cdr3_nt: TGTGCCACCAGCAGCCGACAGGGGACCGTCACAGATACGCAGTATTTT
cdr3_aa: CATSSRQGTVTDTQYF

j_call: TRBJ1-2
d_call: -
v_call: TRBV4-3
clone_size: -
cdr3_nt: TGCGCCAGCAGCCGAGGCGGCAGGGGAGAATATGGCTACACCTTC
cdr3_aa: CASSRGGRGEYGYTF

j_call: TRBJ1-6
d_call: TRBD1
v_call: TRBV6-1
clone_size: -
cdr3_nt: TGTGCCAGCAGTGAAGCGCGGGACAGGGGAAATTCACCCCTCCACTTT
cdr3_aa: CASSEARDRGNSPLHF

j_call: TRBJ1-1
d_call: TRBD1
v_call: TRBV5-5
clone_size: -
cdr3_nt: TGTGCCAGCAGCGAGGACAGGGTGGTTGTCACTGAAGCTTTCTTT
cdr3_aa: CASSEDRVVVTEAFF

j_call: TRBJ2-7
d_call: TRBD1
v_call: TRBV19
clone_size: -
cdr3_nt: TGTGCCAGTAGCCCGACAGGGGACATCTACGAGCAGTACTTC
cdr3_aa: CASSPTGDIYEQYF

j_call: TRBJ1-1
d_call: -
v_call: TRBV11-2
clone_size: -
cdr3_nt: TGTGCCAGCAGCAAAGGACTGGGTACTGAAGCTTTCTTT
cdr3_aa: CASSKGLGTEAFF

j_call: TRBJ1-1
d_call: -
v_call: TRBV11-3
clone_size: -
cdr3_nt: TGTGCCAGCAGCGACTCCGCGGGAGGTTCCACTGAAGCTTTCTTT
cdr3_aa: CASSDSAGGSTEAFF

j_call: TRBJ1-5
d_call: -
v_call: TRBV28
clone_size: -
cdr3_nt: TGTGCCAGCCACATTAGCAATCAGCCCCAGCATTTT
cdr3_aa: CASHISNQPQHF

j_call: TRBJ2-3
d_call: TRBD2
v_call: TRBV7-2
clone_size: -
cdr3_nt: TGTGCCAGCATGCTAGCGGGCACGGATACGCAGTATTTT
cdr3_aa: CASMLAGTDTQYF

j_call: TRBJ2-3
d_call: TRBD2
v_call: TRBV6-4
clone_size: -
cdr3_nt: TGTGCCAGGGATGGTAGGACTAGCGGAACTAGCACAGATACGCAGTATTTT
cdr3_aa: CARDGRTSGTSTDTQYF

j_call: TRBJ2-7
d_call: -
v_call: TRBV6-5
clone_size: -
cdr3_nt: TGTGCCAGCAGGACCGGGACTTTCTACTCCTACGAGCAGTACTTC
cdr3_aa: CASRTGTFYSYEQYF

j_call: TRBJ2-7
d_call: TRBD1
v_call: TRBV18
clone_size: -
cdr3_nt: TGTGCCAGCTCACCCTTAGGGACAGGGCCCTACGAGCAGTACTTC
cdr3_aa: CASSPLGTGPYEQYF

j_call: TRBJ2-2
d_call: -
v_call: TRBV7-6
clone_size: -
cdr3_nt: TGTGCCAGCAGCTTAGCAACAGGATCCGCCGGGGAGCTGTTTTTT
cdr3_aa: CASSLATGSAGELFF

j_call: TRBJ1-1
d_call: TRBD1
v_call: TRBV5-1
clone_size: once
cdr3_nt: TGCGCCAGCAGCGCGGGACAGGGGGCGGGTACTTTCTTT
cdr3_aa: CASSAGQGAGTFF

j_call: TRBJ2-7
d_call: TRBD2
v_call: TRBV5-4
clone_size: -
cdr3_nt: TGTGCCAGCAGCACCGGACTAGCAGGCGGGGAGCAGTACTTC
cdr3_aa: CASSTGLAGGEQYF

j_call: TRBJ1-5
d_call: -
v_call: TRBV19
clone_size: once
cdr3_nt: TGTGCCAGTAGTACGATTACCTATAGCAATCAGCCCCAGCATTTT
cdr3_aa: CASSTITYSNQPQHF

j_call: TRBJ2-3
d_call: TRBD1
v_call: TRBV7-2
clone_size: -
cdr3_nt: TGTGCCAGCAGCCCCTTAGGACCCGGGACAGGGGGAGATACGCAGTATTTT
cdr3_aa: CASSPLGPGTGGDTQYF

j_call: TRBJ2-6
d_call: TRBD1
v_call: TRBV28
clone_size: -
cdr3_nt: TGTGCCACCCCTTCGGGACAGGGTAGCTCTGGGGCCAACGTCCTGACTTTC
cdr3_aa: CATPSGQGSSGANVLTF

j_call: TRBJ1-1
d_call: -
v_call: TRBV5-1
clone_size: once
cdr3_nt: TGCGCCAGCAGCTTGGCCGGGTCGGTTCTGAACACTGAAGCTTTCTTT
cdr3_aa: CASSLAGSVLNTEAFF

j_call: TRBJ2-7
d_call: -
v_call: TRBV11-1
clone_size: -
cdr3_nt: TGTGCCAGCAGCTTGAAGGCGGAATCCTACGAGCAGTACTTC
cdr3_aa: CASSLKAESYEQYF

j_call: TRBJ2-1
d_call: -
v_call: TRBV6-5
clone_size: -
cdr3_nt: TGTGCCAGCAGCCCCTCGGCGGGCCTGCCGCAGTTCTTC
cdr3_aa: CASSPSAGLPQFF

j_call: TRBJ2-7
d_call: -
v_call: TRBV11-2
clone_size: -
cdr3_nt: TGTGCCAGCAGCTTAGTCGGCGAGCAGTACTTC
cdr3_aa: CASSLVGEQYF

j_call: TRBJ2-1
d_call: -
v_call: TRBV5-1
clone_size: -
cdr3_nt: TGCGCCAGCAGCCCAGGGGGGACAGCGAGCTCCTACAATGAGCAGTTCTTC
cdr3_aa: CASSPGGTASSYNEQFF

j_call: TRBJ1-5
d_call: -
v_call: TRBV7-2
clone_size: -
cdr3_nt: TGTGCCAGCAGCTTAGGAGGGTATCCCAATCAGCCCCAGCATTTT
cdr3_aa: CASSLGGYPNQPQHF

j_call: TRBJ2-3
d_call: -
v_call: TRBV7-9
clone_size: -
cdr3_nt: TGTGCCAGCAGCCGGATTTCAGGGGATCTAAGAAACACAGATACGCAGTATTTT
cdr3_aa: CASSRISGDLRNTDTQYF

j_call: TRBJ2-7
d_call: TRBD1
v_call: TRBV29-1
clone_size: -
cdr3_nt: TGCAGCGTTGGCTCGGTCGGGACAGGGGCTGCCTACGAGCAGTACTTC
cdr3_aa: CSVGSVGTGAAYEQYF

j_call: TRBJ2-2
d_call: -
v_call: TRBV19
clone_size: -
cdr3_nt: TGTGCCAGTAACCCCGGACAAGCGCCAAAGGCCGGGGAGCTGTTTTTT
cdr3_aa: CASNPGQAPKAGELFF